The clone carrying this TCR beta chain was seen ten or more times. Germline V gene lookup returns CDR1 SEHNR and CDR2 FQNEAQ (reference sequence). The CDR3 length is 15 residues. Trimming stripped 1 base from V and 1 base from J, with 8 bases between. The data originate from a study of early T cells in non-severe SARS-CoV-2 infection. TCRdb re-called the 5' RACE reads through MiXCR, storing one row per CDR3 protein. The sample includes 55,000 to 80,000 distinct CDR3 sequences, roughly 8.2% of them seen just once. Here the sequenced sample was whole blood, taken at baseline. This clonotype originated in an adult who was a healthcare worker with PCR-confirmed SARS-CoV-2 infection or an uninfected control (not recorded which). J is TRBJ2-1 and V is TRBV7-9; D not certain. The CDR3 DNA reads as TGTGCCAGCAGCTTAGAGGCGAAGTCCTACAATGAGCAGTTCTTC. Protein sequence: CASSLEAKSYNEQFF.